This is a list of T cell receptor beta chains from one sample in a study of cytomegalovirus exposure and HLA in healthy donors. Clones were sequenced by immunoSEQ multiplex PCR, and TCRdb holds only the in-frame ones, with some missing. The sample carries 150,000 to 200,000 clones, around 82% recorded once. Sequencing was performed on PBMCs. These receptors came from a boy between 10 and 17 years old in good health and CMV-seronegative. Each CDR3 is given with its conserved first and last residue. Fields, in order: J gene, D gene, V gene, clone size, CDR3 protein, CDR3 DNA. A D gene is named only where the DNA matches it firmly. The size entry is marked missing in some rows and otherwise reads once, few, many or a size class.

j_call: TRBJ1-4
d_call: NA
v_call: TRBV4-3
clone_size: NA
cdr3_aa: CASSPGFGREKLFF
cdr3_nt: TGCGCCAGCAGCCCAGGGTTTGGTCGAGAAAAACTGTTTTTT

j_call: TRBJ1-3
d_call: NA
v_call: TRBV5-6
clone_size: NA
cdr3_aa: CASSLTFSSGNTIYF
cdr3_nt: TGTGCCAGCAGCTTGACGTTCAGCTCTGGAAACACCATATATTTT

j_call: TRBJ2-3
d_call: NA
v_call: TRBV6-4
clone_size: NA
cdr3_aa: CASSEVQGGDTQYF
cdr3_nt: TGTGCCAGCAGTGAAGTCCAGGGTGGAGATACGCAGTATTTT

j_call: TRBJ1-2
d_call: TRBD1
v_call: TRBV28
clone_size: NA
cdr3_aa: CASRNRGGLVGYTF
cdr3_nt: TGTGCCAGCAGGAACCGAGGGGGCCTTGTGGGCTACACCTTC

j_call: TRBJ2-7
d_call: TRBD2
v_call: TRBV27
clone_size: once
cdr3_aa: CASSWTSGNEQYF
cdr3_nt: TGTGCCAGCAGTTGGACTAGCGGTAACGAGCAGTACTTC

j_call: TRBJ2-6
d_call: TRBD2
v_call: TRBV12-5
clone_size: NA
cdr3_aa: CASGLVRGVTVRNSRANVLTF
cdr3_nt: TGTGCTAGTGGTTTGGTACGGGGGGTTACAGTTCGGAATTCGAGGGCCAACGTCCTGACTTTC

j_call: TRBJ2-3
d_call: TRBD2
v_call: TRBV2
clone_size: NA
cdr3_aa: CASSERRGGPDTQYF
cdr3_nt: TGTGCCAGCAGTGAACGGCGGGGGGGCCCAGATACGCAGTATTTT

j_call: TRBJ1-4
d_call: NA
v_call: TRBV7-2
clone_size: NA
cdr3_aa: CASSLGTVNNEKLFF
cdr3_nt: TGTGCCAGCAGCTTAGGAACGGTGAATAATGAAAAACTGTTTTTT

j_call: TRBJ1-1
d_call: NA
v_call: TRBV9
clone_size: once
cdr3_aa: CASSEQGTEAFF
cdr3_nt: TGTGCCAGCAGCGAACAGGGCACTGAAGCTTTCTTT

j_call: TRBJ1-1
d_call: NA
v_call: TRBV7-6
clone_size: NA
cdr3_aa: CASSPRGEGEAFF
cdr3_nt: TGTGCCAGCAGCCCGCGGGGCGAGGGAGAAGCTTTCTTT

j_call: TRBJ2-1
d_call: TRBD2
v_call: TRBV7-3
clone_size: few
cdr3_aa: CASGGSSYNEQFF
cdr3_nt: TGTGCCAGCGGCGGGAGCTCCTACAATGAGCAGTTCTTC

j_call: TRBJ1-5
d_call: TRBD1
v_call: TRBV18
clone_size: NA
cdr3_aa: CASSPPGQGRQPQHF
cdr3_nt: TGTGCCAGCTCACCACCCGGACAGGGTCGTCAGCCCCAGCATTTT

j_call: TRBJ2-1
d_call: TRBD2
v_call: TRBV9
clone_size: once
cdr3_aa: CASSAPGGRVDEQFF
cdr3_nt: TGTGCCAGCAGCGCCCCGGGTGGGAGGGTGGATGAGCAGTTCTTC

j_call: TRBJ1-2
d_call: TRBD1
v_call: TRBV27
clone_size: NA
cdr3_aa: CASSLVRQGINSYTF
cdr3_nt: TGTGCCAGCAGTTTAGTGAGACAGGGAATTAATAGCTACACCTTC

j_call: TRBJ2-7
d_call: NA
v_call: TRBV7-2
clone_size: NA
cdr3_aa: CASSLSGGDYYEQYF
cdr3_nt: TGTGCCAGCAGCTTATCAGGAGGGGATTACTACGAGCAGTACTTC

j_call: TRBJ2-5
d_call: TRBD1
v_call: TRBV2
clone_size: NA
cdr3_aa: CASSGTGQYF
cdr3_nt: TGTGCCAGCAGCGGGACAGGGCAGTACTTC

j_call: TRBJ1-4
d_call: NA
v_call: TRBV5-8
clone_size: NA
cdr3_aa: CASSFSPTNEKLFF
cdr3_nt: TGTGCCAGCAGCTTCTCTCCTACTAATGAAAAACTGTTTTTT

j_call: TRBJ2-3
d_call: TRBD2
v_call: TRBV19
clone_size: NA
cdr3_aa: CASSIASGGGDTQYF
cdr3_nt: TGTGCCAGTAGTATTGCTAGCGGGGGGGGAGATACGCAGTATTTT

j_call: TRBJ2-1
d_call: TRBD2
v_call: TRBV7-8
clone_size: NA
cdr3_aa: CASNPRLAGEGNEQFF
cdr3_nt: TGTGCCAGCAACCCGAGACTAGCGGGAGAGGGTAATGAGCAGTTCTTC

j_call: TRBJ2-3
d_call: NA
v_call: TRBV30
clone_size: NA
cdr3_aa: CAWRRDRSTDTQYF
cdr3_nt: TGTGCCTGGAGGCGGGACAGATCCACAGATACGCAGTATTTT

j_call: TRBJ1-1
d_call: NA
v_call: TRBV30
clone_size: once
cdr3_aa: CAWSDDRNTEAFF
cdr3_nt: TGTGCCTGGAGTGACGACAGGAACACTGAAGCTTTCTTT

j_call: TRBJ2-1
d_call: TRBD1
v_call: TRBV27
clone_size: NA
cdr3_aa: CASSSHRGNSNEQFF
cdr3_nt: TGTGCCAGCAGTTCTCACAGGGGGAACTCCAATGAGCAGTTCTTC

j_call: TRBJ2-7
d_call: NA
v_call: TRBV27
clone_size: NA
cdr3_aa: CASSLRPGEFIGEQYF
cdr3_nt: TGTGCCAGCAGTTTAAGGCCGGGAGAGTTTATTGGCGAGCAGTACTTC

j_call: TRBJ2-7
d_call: TRBD1
v_call: TRBV2
clone_size: NA
cdr3_aa: CASSDWTGPEQYF
cdr3_nt: TGTGCCAGCAGTGATTGGACAGGGCCTGAGCAGTACTTC

j_call: TRBJ2-7
d_call: NA
v_call: TRBV11-2
clone_size: NA
cdr3_aa: CASSPRGLKLLSYEQYF
cdr3_nt: TGTGCCAGCAGTCCTCGGGGACTGAAACTCTTATCCTACGAGCAGTACTTC

j_call: TRBJ2-1
d_call: TRBD1
v_call: TRBV7-6
clone_size: once
cdr3_aa: CASSTRQGAYEQFF
cdr3_nt: TGTGCCAGCAGCACGAGACAGGGGGCTTATGAGCAGTTCTTC

j_call: TRBJ2-7
d_call: TRBD1
v_call: TRBV5-4
clone_size: NA
cdr3_aa: CASSLGGRGLEQYF
cdr3_nt: TGTGCCAGCAGCTTGGGGGGCAGGGGGCTCGAGCAGTACTTC

j_call: TRBJ1-1
d_call: NA
v_call: TRBV9
clone_size: NA
cdr3_aa: CASSDSGGGTEAFF
cdr3_nt: TGTGCCAGCAGCGACAGTGGAGGTGGAACTGAAGCTTTCTTT

j_call: TRBJ2-7
d_call: NA
v_call: TRBV25-1
clone_size: NA
cdr3_aa: CASTSGLYEQYF
cdr3_nt: TGTGCCAGCACCTCGGGACTCTACGAGCAGTACTTC

j_call: TRBJ1-2
d_call: TRBD1
v_call: TRBV19
clone_size: NA
cdr3_aa: CASSSHRGSGYTF
cdr3_nt: TGTGCCAGTAGTTCCCACAGGGGTTCCGGCTACACCTTC

j_call: TRBJ2-6
d_call: NA
v_call: TRBV11-2
clone_size: NA
cdr3_aa: CASSSAVKGVAGANVLTF
cdr3_nt: TGTGCCAGCAGCTCCGCCGTTAAAGGGGTCGCCGGGGCCAACGTCCTGACTTTC

j_call: TRBJ2-7
d_call: TRBD2
v_call: TRBV7-2
clone_size: NA
cdr3_aa: CASSLGLAAHEQYF
cdr3_nt: TGTGCCAGCAGCTTAGGGCTAGCGGCCCACGAGCAGTACTTC